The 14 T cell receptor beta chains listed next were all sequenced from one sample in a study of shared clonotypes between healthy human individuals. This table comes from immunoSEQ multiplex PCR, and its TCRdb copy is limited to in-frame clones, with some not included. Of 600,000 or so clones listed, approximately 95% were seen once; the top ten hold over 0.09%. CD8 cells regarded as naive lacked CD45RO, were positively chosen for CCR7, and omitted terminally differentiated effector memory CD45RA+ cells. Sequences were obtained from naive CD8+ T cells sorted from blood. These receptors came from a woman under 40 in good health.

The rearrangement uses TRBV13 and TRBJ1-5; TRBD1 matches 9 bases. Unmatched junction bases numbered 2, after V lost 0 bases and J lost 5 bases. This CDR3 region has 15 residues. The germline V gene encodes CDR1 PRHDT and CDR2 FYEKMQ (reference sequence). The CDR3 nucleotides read TGTGCCAGCAGCTTAGGGGGACAGGGACATCAGCCCCAGCATTTT. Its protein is CASSLGGQGHQPQHF. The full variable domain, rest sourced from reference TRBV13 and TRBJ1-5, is AAGVIQSPRHLIKEKRETATLKCYPIPRHDTVYWYQQGPGQDPQFLISFYEKMQSDKGSIPDRFSAQQFSDYHSELNMSSLELGDSALYFCASSLGGQGHQPQHFGDGTRLSIL.

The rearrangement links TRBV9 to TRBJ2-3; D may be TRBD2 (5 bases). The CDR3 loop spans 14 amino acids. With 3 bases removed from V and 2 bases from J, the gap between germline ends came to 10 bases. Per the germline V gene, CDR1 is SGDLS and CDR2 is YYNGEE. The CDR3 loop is CASSEEGATDTQYF. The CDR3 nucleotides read TGTGCCAGCAGCGAAGAGGGAGCCACAGATACGCAGTATTTT. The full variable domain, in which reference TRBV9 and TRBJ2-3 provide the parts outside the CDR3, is DSGVTQTPKHLITATGQRVTLRCSPRSGDLSVYWYQQSLDQGLQFLIQYYNGEERAKGNILERFSAQQFPDLHSELNLSSLELGDSALYFCASSEEGATDTQYFGPGTRLTVL.

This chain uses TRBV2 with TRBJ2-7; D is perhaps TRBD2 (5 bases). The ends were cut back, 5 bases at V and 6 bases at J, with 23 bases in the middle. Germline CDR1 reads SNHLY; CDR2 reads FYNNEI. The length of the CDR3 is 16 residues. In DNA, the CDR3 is TGTGCCAGCAGTCCTATTCGCAGGAGGACCGCGGGCGAGCAGTACTTC. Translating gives CASSPIRRRTAGEQYF.

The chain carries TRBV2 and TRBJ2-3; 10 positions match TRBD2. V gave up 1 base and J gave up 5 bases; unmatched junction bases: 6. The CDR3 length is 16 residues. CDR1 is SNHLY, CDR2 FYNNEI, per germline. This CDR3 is CASSEGVAGGVDTQYF. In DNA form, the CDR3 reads TGTGCCAGCAGTGAAGGCGTAGCGGGAGGAGTAGATACGCAGTATTTT.

The chain's CDR3 is CASSDTLAPEQYF. The DNA for the CDR3 is TGTGCCAGCAGCGACACTCTAGCTCCCGAGCAGTACTTC. The J gene is TRBJ2-5, the V gene TRBV13; D might be TRBD2 (5 bases). The J call may not be correct, given that the DNA end is closer to TRBJ2-7. Germline V lookup: CDR1 PRHDT, CDR2 FYEKMQ (reference sequence). This CDR3 comprises 13 residues.

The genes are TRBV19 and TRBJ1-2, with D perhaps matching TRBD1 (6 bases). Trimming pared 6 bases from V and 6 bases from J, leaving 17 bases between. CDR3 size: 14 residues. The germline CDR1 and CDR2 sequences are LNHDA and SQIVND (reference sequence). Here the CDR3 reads CASRAGAAPDGYTF. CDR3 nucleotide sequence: TGTGCCAGTAGAGCAGGGGCCGCGCCTGATGGCTACACCTTC.

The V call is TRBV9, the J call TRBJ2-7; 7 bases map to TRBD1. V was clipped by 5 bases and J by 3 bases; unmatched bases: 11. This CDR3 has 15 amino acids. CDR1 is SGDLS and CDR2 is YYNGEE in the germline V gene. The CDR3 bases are TGTGCCAGCAGTTACCGGGACAGCAGAATCTACGAGCAGTACTTC. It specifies CASSYRDSRIYEQYF. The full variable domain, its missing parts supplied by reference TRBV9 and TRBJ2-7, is DSGVTQTPKHLITATGQRVTLRCSPRSGDLSVYWYQQSLDQGLQFLIQYYNGEERAKGNILERFSAQQFPDLHSELNLSSLELGDSALYFCASSYRDSRIYEQYFGPGTRLTVT.

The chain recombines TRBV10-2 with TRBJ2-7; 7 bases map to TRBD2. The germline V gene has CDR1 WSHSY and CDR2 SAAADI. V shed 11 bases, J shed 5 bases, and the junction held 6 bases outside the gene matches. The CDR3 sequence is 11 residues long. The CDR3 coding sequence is TGCGCCGGCCGGACTAGTAACGAGCAGTACTTC. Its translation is CAGRTSNEQYF.

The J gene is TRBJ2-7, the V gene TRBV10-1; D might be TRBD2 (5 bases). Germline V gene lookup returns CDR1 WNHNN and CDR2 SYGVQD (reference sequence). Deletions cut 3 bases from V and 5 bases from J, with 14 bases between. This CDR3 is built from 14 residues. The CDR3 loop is CASSEVGLANEQYF. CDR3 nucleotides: TGCGCCAGCAGTGAAGTGGGCCTAGCCAACGAGCAGTACTTC.

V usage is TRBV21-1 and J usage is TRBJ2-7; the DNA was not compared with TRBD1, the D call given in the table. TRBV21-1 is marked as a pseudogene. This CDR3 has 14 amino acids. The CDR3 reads CASSKECRSYEQYF. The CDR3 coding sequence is TGTGCCAGCAGCAAAGAGTGCAGGTCCTACGAGCAGTACTTC.

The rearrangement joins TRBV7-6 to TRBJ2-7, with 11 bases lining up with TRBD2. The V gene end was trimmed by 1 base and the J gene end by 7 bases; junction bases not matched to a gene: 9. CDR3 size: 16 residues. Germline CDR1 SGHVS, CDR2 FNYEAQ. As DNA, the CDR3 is TGTGCCAGCAGCTTAGTTCTAGCGGGAGGCTCATGGGAGCAGTACTTC. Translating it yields CASSLVLAGGSWEQYF.

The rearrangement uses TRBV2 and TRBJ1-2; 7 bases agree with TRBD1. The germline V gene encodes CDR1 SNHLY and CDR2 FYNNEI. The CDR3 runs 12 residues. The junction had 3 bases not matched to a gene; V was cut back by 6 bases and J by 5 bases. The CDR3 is CASRTGYYGYTF. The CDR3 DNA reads TGTGCCAGCAGGACAGGGTATTATGGCTACACCTTC.

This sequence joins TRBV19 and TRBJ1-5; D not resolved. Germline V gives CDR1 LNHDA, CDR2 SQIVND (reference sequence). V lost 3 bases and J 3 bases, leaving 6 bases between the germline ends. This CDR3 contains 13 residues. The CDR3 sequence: CASSIGPNQPQHF. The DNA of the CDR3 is TGTGCCAGTAGTATCGGTCCCAATCAGCCCCAGCATTTT. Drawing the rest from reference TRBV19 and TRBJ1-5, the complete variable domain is DGGITQSPKYLFRKEGQNVTLSCEQNLNHDAMYWYRQDPGQGLRLIYYSQIVNDFQKGDIAEGYSVSREKKESFPLTVTSAQKNPTAFYLCASSIGPNQPQHFGDGTRLSIL.

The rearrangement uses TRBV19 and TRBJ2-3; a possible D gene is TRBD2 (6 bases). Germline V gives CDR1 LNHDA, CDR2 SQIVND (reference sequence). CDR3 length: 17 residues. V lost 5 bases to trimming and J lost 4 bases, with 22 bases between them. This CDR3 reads CASSHPTWGSGSDTQYF. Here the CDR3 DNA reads TGTGCCAGTAGTCACCCGACTTGGGGGAGCGGGTCAGATACGCAGTATTTT.